This T cell receptor (beta chain) emerged from a study of blood T cell repertoires in COVID-19. The wider study: Samples of COVID-19 (acute and convalescent) were obtained from the United States, Italy and Spain. PBMCs, B-cell-depleted T cells, or T cells were the source of the cDNA or gDNA that made up the material.

The CDR3 has 14 amino acids. The V segment lost 3 bases and the J segment 7 bases; nucleotides outside the gene matches: 5. Germline V lookup: CDR1 LNHDA, CDR2 SQIVND (reference sequence). In the authors' workflow: Amplification with reference gene primers provided the estimates of nucleated cell counts. The table came from immunoSEQ multiplex PCR; TCRdb's copy has only in-frame clones and leaves some out. V, J and clone size reflect that table, while D and trimming were determined from the DNA. The repertoire holds about 280,000 clones, around 90% seen once, with less than 3.5% in the top ten. The sequence was obtained from a middle-aged man who had been exposed to COVID-19. Sequencing input: PBMCs or T cells enriched from blood (not recorded which). The rearrangement links TRBV19 to TRBJ2-1; TRBD2 agrees at 8 bases. The CDR3 nucleotides read TGTGCCAGTAGTATCCAGCGGGAGTGGAATGAGCAGTTCTTC. It codes for CASSIQREWNEQFF.